This T cell receptor beta chain appears in the sequencing data of a study of T cell repertoires in cytomegalovirus infection. Study overall: Indications of both CMV infection and matching HLA type were provided by public TCR beta signatures. Study-wide results and limits: Public TCR beta family frequency separated CMV-and-HLA carriers, including in an independent cohort. HLA-C-restricted CMV-specific TCR beta clonotypes were dominant in the ex vivo response.

TCRdb reanalysed the reads using MiXCR and keeps one entry per CDR3 protein. There are roughly 630,000 distinct CDR3 sequences in the sample; 20% to 25% occur only once, and 7.5% to 9% lies in the top ten. CDR1 is SEHNR, CDR2 FQNEAQ, per germline (reference sequence). The CDR3 is made up of 15 amino acids. V dropped 11 bases and J dropped 0; count of bases not matched to a gene: 10. This clonotype showed up just a few times. No antigen is known for it. The receptor was derived from a human donor in good health (CMV status not recorded). Some clones in this sample may be carry-over from other donors' samples. J is TRBJ2-1 and V is TRBV7-9; 7 nucleotides align to TRBD1. Sequenced sample: CD8+ T cells from PBMCs. This CDR3 is CAGKKGAHSYNEQFF. The CDR3, as DNA: TGTGCCGGAAAAAAGGGGGCTCACTCCTACAATGAGCAGTTCTTC.